The TCR beta chain described here comes from a study of CD8+CD57+ T cells in acquired aplastic anemia. About the research overall: Quantities of DNA derived from sorted CD4+ and CD8+ cells averaged around 3 ug.

General study points: The study identified roughly 31 CD8+ CDR3 sequences shared by patients and controls.

The V gene lost 1 base and the J gene lost 6 bases, with 10 bases spanning the gap. The length of the CDR3 is 13 residues. Germline-derived CDR1 and CDR2 are SGHTS and YDEGEE. All sequencing subjects had displayed CD8+CD57+ cell expansion on flow cytometry. With no exception, the patients had severe acquired aplastic anemia. There was no therapy given to any patient before the blood sampling took place. This clonotype has only a few counts. Its specificity is unknown. Profiling of TCR beta VDJ combinations and CDR3 sequences used genomic DNA as template. In TCRdb, the reads were re-called with MiXCR into one record per CDR3 protein. The sample shows some 200,000 distinct CDR3 sequences, roughly 53% of them seen only once.

Material for sequencing was sorted CD4+, CD8+, or CD8+CD57+ T cells (not recorded which) from PBMCs. The receptor was derived from a human donor with aplastic anemia. The chain has TRBV5-8 and TRBJ1-1; D is unclear. CDR3 amino acids: CASSLSIRSEAFF. Written as DNA, the CDR3 is TGTGCCAGCAGCTTGAGTATAAGATCTGAAGCTTTCTTT.